This TCR beta chain was recorded in a study of the immune and genomic landscape of osteosarcoma (dated by TCRdb to the early 2020s). Study-wide context: The overall cohort comprised under 55 pediatric and adult patients with high-grade osteosarcoma, with a median age at diagnosis of roughly 25 years (range about 5-81). The cohort was enriched for poor-risk disease, as unfavorable pathologic response to standard therapy was shown in around 73% of the cohort and 67% of the cohort were deceased. Patients in the overall cohort were roughly 60% male, and more than 70% presented with localized disease at diagnosis. To define immunogenic potential, the study profiled osteosarcoma specimens using whole genome, RNA and T-cell receptor sequencing, along with immunohistochemistry and reverse phase protein arrays. To characterize the osteosarcoma immunogenomic landscape, the TCR sequencing results were combined with transcriptome, protein array and immunostaining data. The study aimed to explain the limited clinical activity of immune checkpoint inhibitors in osteosarcoma. Each of a few patients provided a couple of samples from the same tumor site. On the study overall, not on this receptor specifically: Although TCR productive clonality was higher in the immune-hot C3 cluster than in the cold C1 cluster, TCR productive clonality was still low overall. Clonality benchmarks came from external normal skin and healthy peripheral blood data rather than matched normal tissue. Five cases had a single hyperexpanded clone dominating the repertoire, and all had fewer than 100 T-cell clonotypes. Along with the frozen tumor specimens, matched blood was collected from just a couple of patients. Productive TCR clonality was low overall, averaging roughly 0.09 with a maximum of 0.3, suggesting limited T-cell clonal expansion. Sample size was not determined by any statistical method, because osteosarcoma is rare and every possible sample was collected.

TCR beta chain CDR3 regions were immunosequenced with the ImmunoSEQ Assay (Adaptive Biotechnologies). Processing in the source paper ran as follows. The ImmunoSEQ Analyzer platform was used to export TCRB rearrangements, read counts, read proportions and gene usage. T-cell clonality was calculated on productive rearrangements as 1 minus Pielou's evenness. In the clonal space homeostasis analysis, clonotypes were binned as rare, small, medium, large or hyperexpanded (0.01 to 1 of the repertoire). TCR productive clonality was compared across immune clusters C1, C2 and C3 using the Wilcoxon rank sum test. TCRdb obtained this table from immuneACCESS and retained in-frame rearrangements with V and J assigned. These tables miss some clones; where compared with another copy, unresolved V genes account for less than half of the shortfall, and the remainder is unexplained. The DNA gave D and trimming, while V, J and clone size come from that table. Recorded for this sample are 5,500 to 7,500 clones; approximately 64% of them occurred a single time. The ten largest clones represent approximately 16% of the sample.

The specimens were post-treatment primary, local recurrence and metastasis tumors obtained from patients with a poor prognosis. V loses 2 bases at its end and J loses 9 bases; junction bases beyond the gene matches: 10. According to the germline V gene, CDR1 reads MDHEN and CDR2 reads SYDVKM. From the cysteine up to the phenylalanine, the CDR3 has a length of 15 residues. Of all the DNA, just the CDR3 is kept, 45 bases in frame from base 1. This clone was recorded a few times. This clone's antigen is unknown. Base qualities are not at hand, and no much larger clone is one base apart. The sequence was collected from a human donor with osteosarcoma. The V and J segments used are TRBV28 and TRBJ2-5; the junction holds 9 bases that match TRBD2. Sequenced material: osteosarcoma tumor tissue from the lung. The CDR3 region has the sequence CASSLQAGGSRAQYF. The nucleotide sequence reads TGTGCCAGCAGTTTACAAGCGGGAGGCTCCCGGGCCCAGTACTTC.